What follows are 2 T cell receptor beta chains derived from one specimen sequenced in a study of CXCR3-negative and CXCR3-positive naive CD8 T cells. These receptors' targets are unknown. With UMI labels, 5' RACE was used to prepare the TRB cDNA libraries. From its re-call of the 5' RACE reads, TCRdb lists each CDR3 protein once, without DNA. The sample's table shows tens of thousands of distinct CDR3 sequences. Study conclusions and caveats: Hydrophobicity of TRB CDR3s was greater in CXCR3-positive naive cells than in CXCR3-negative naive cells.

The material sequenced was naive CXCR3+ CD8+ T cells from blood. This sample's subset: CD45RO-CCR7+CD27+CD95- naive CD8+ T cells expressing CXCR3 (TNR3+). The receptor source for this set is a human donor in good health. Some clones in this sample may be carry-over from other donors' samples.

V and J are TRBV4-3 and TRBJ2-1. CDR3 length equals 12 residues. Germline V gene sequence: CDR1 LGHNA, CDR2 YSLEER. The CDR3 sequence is CASSQGNGEQFF.

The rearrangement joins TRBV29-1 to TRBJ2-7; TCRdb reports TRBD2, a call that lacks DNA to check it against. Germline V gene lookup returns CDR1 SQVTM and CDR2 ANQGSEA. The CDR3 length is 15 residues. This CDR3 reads CSVVMRARASYEQYF.